These 9 T cell receptor beta chains were sequenced from one sample in a study of T cell changes during pregnancy in multiple sclerosis. Using immunoSEQ multiplex PCR, the repertoire was profiled, and TCRdb retains in-frame clones only, with some absent. The sample yields 30,000 or so clones, nearly 90% seen once. The sequences come from CD4+ T cells from peripheral blood mononuclear cells, collected in the second trimester of pregnancy. The receptors come from a female donor with multiple sclerosis, enrolled in a pregnancy study.

The rearrangement joins TRBV27 to TRBJ2-7; D is perhaps TRBD1 (6 bases). Between the trimmed V and J ends, which lost 5 bases and 0 bases, there was a span of 17 bases. Germline-derived CDR1 and CDR2 are MNHEY and SMNVEV (reference sequence). The length of the CDR3 is 16 residues. In nucleotides, the CDR3 is TGTGCCAGCAGTAGTCCCCCGGGGACACTCTCCTACGAGCAGTACTTC. It translates to CASSSPPGTLSYEQYF.

This clone was counted a few times. The J gene is TRBJ2-7, the V gene TRBV14; tentatively, D is TRBD1 (6 bases). The CDR3 loop spans 14 amino acids. CDR1 is SGHDN, CDR2 FVKESK, per germline. Trimming cost V 4 bases and J 3 bases, with 13 bases left between them. DNA for the CDR3: TGTGCCAGCAGCCGGAATCAGGGGAGCTACGAGCAGTACTTC. It is translated as CASSRNQGSYEQYF.

The V and J genes are TRBV10-3 and TRBJ1-2; D gene unclear. The CDR3 totals 14 residues. Germline CDR1 ENHRY, CDR2 SYGVKD. Trimming removed 0 bases from V and 7 bases from J, with 12 bases in between. The CDR3 nucleotides are TGTGCCATCAGTGAGTCGGTAGAGGGTCTTGGCTACACCTTC. As protein: CAISESVEGLGYTF.

V usage is TRBV19 and J usage is TRBJ2-3, with a possible D match to TRBD1 (5 bases). Deletions cut 6 bases from V and 6 bases from J, with 19 bases between. Germline V lookup: CDR1 LNHDA, CDR2 SQIVND (reference sequence). The CDR3 is made up of 15 amino acids. This CDR3 is CASSRMDTPWDTQYF. In nucleotides, the CDR3 is TGTGCCAGTAGCAGAATGGACACCCCTTGGGATACGCAGTATTTT.

This clone was observed once. V and J are TRBV15 and TRBJ2-1; D may be TRBD1 (5 bases). The germline V and J ends were trimmed by 4 bases and 2 bases, with 12 bases remaining between them. The germline V gene has CDR1 LNHNV and CDR2 YYDKDF (reference sequence). This CDR3 spans 15 amino acids. The CDR3: CATSIQADPYNEQFF. CDR3 coding DNA: TGTGCCACCAGCATACAGGCCGACCCCTACAATGAGCAGTTCTTC.

This clone has just a few counts. The rearrangement joins TRBV20-1 to TRBJ1-1; D is ambiguous. V shed 7 bases and J shed 3 bases, with 9 bases lying between them. This CDR3 has 11 residues. Germline V gene lookup returns CDR1 DFQATT and CDR2 SNEGSKA (reference sequence). The CDR3 here is CSVRDHTEAFF. The DNA of the CDR3 is TGCAGTGTCCGGGATCACACTGAAGCTTTCTTT.

The sample holds a few counts of this clone. This chain links TRBV10-3 with TRBJ1-6; 7 nucleotides align to TRBD1. Trimming took 4 bases from V and 7 from J; bases not matched to a gene: 7. The germline V gene has CDR1 ENHRY and CDR2 SYGVKD. The CDR3 spans 15 residues. Here the CDR3 reads CAISVRQGGNSPLHF. The DNA for the CDR3 is TGTGCCATCAGTGTAAGACAGGGAGGCAATTCACCCCTCCACTTT.

J is TRBJ2-3 and V is TRBV7-3, with 14 bases that match TRBD2. CDR3 size: 15 residues. From germline, CDR1 is SGHTA and CDR2 FQGTGA. V shed 5 bases and J 5 bases; nucleotides not matched to a gene: 3. The CDR3: CASSRGLAGGDTQYF. CDR3 nucleotide sequence: TGTGCCAGCAGCCGAGGACTAGCGGGAGGAGATACGCAGTATTTT.

This sequence joins TRBV6-1 and TRBJ1-5; D gene uncertain. This CDR3 is 18 amino acids long. Per the germline V gene, CDR1 is MNHNS and CDR2 is SASEGT. Trimming removed 1 base from V and 5 bases from J, with 21 bases in between. The CDR3 DNA is TGTGCCAGCAGTGAAGGAGGGTGGCTGCGCATCATACATCAGCCCCAGCATTTT. Residues: CASSEGGWLRIIHQPQHF.